This paragraph covers one TCR beta chain sequence. As yet, its antigen is unknown. MiXCR, applied by TCRdb to the reads, yields one record per CDR3 protein. Of more than 150,000 distinct CDR3 sequences in the sample, around 24% were seen once. This record comes from a study of T cell repertoires in cytomegalovirus infection. As for the study in general: Public TCR beta signatures indicated both CMV infection and matching HLA type. Whole-study findings and limits: HLA-C-restricted CMV-specific TCR beta clonotypes prevailed in the ex vivo response. Of the TCR beta families, the public ones yielded a cumulative frequency that identified carriers of CMV plus the relevant HLA.

J lost 4 bases, V lost 6 bases, and 3 bases had no gene match. The CDR3 length is 15 residues. The sequence came from a human donor in good health (CMV status not recorded). Some clones in this sample may be carry-over from other donors' samples. Specimen: PBMCs. This sequence joins TRBV12-3 or TRBV12-4 and TRBJ2-1; 13 bases are a match to TRBD2. CDR3 DNA sequence: TGTGCCAGCAGGTCACTAGCGGGAGGGTACAATGAGCAGTTCTTC. This translates into CASRSLAGGYNEQFF.